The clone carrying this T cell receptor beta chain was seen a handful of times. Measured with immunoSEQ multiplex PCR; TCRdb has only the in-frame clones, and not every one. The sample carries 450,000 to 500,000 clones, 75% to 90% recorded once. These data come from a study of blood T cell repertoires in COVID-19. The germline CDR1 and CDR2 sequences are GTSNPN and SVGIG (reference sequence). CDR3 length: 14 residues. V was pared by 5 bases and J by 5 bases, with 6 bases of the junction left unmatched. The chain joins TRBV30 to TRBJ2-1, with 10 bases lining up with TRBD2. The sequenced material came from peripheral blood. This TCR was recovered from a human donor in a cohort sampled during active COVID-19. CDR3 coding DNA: TGTGCCTGGGCCGGGACTAGCGCCCACAATGAGCAGTTCTTC. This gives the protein CAWAGTSAHNEQFF.